The rows below give T cell receptor beta chains drawn from one sample of a study of blood T cell repertoires in COVID-19. The assay was immunoSEQ multiplex PCR, and TCRdb's table has in-frame clones only and misses some. The table lists some 270,000 clones, approximately 83% of them singletons. The sequencing sample was made of peripheral blood. These receptor sequences come from a woman in her 70s with acute or convalescent COVID-19. Both conserved end residues are part of each CDR3. D genes are given only for firm matches. The size entry is marked missing in some rows and otherwise reads once, few, many or a size class.

d_call	v_call	clone_size	j_call	cdr3_nt	cdr3_aa
TRBD2	TRBV5-4	.	TRBJ2-2	TGTGCCAGCAGCCCCACTCCGGGACTAGCGAACACCGGGGAGCTGTTTTTT	CASSPTPGLANTGELFF
.	TRBV3-1/TRBV3-2	.	TRBJ2-1	TGTGCCAGCAGCCCTCTCAGGGGTAATGAGCAGTTCTTC	CASSPLRGNEQFF
TRBD1	TRBV2	.	TRBJ1-1	TGTGCCACCTCCCGGGACAGGGTAGCTGAAGCTTTCTTT	CATSRDRVAEAFF
TRBD1	TRBV11-2	.	TRBJ1-1	TGTGCCAGCAGCAGCACAGGGGGCTGGACTGAAGCTTTCTTT	CASSSTGGWTEAFF
.	TRBV2	once	TRBJ2-1	TGTGCCAGCAGTTTAGGACGGCGGGGTCATGAGCAGTTCTTC	CASSLGRRGHEQFF
.	TRBV5-1	.	TRBJ2-6	TGCGCCAGCAGCTGGAGTGCGGCTGGGGCCAACGTCCTGACTTTC	CASSWSAAGANVLTF
.	TRBV7-3	.	TRBJ2-3	TGTGCCAGCAGCTCGGACTTCTCCACAGATACGCAGTATTTT	CASSSDFSTDTQYF
.	TRBV5-1	.	TRBJ1-6	TGCGCCAGCAGCTTGGACGTGACAGGCTATAATTCACCCCTCCACTTT	CASSLDVTGYNSPLHF
TRBD1	TRBV5-4	.	TRBJ2-2	TGTGCCAGCAGCTCGGGACAGGGAGGTCCCGGGGAGCTGTTTTTT	CASSSGQGGPGELFF
TRBD1	TRBV4-1	.	TRBJ1-2	TGCGCCAGCAGCCAAGATTTCGGACAGGGGAAATATTTGGGCTACACCTTC	CASSQDFGQGKYLGYTF
TRBD1	TRBV7-2	few	TRBJ2-2	TGTGCCAGCAGACCCACCGGGACAGAATACACCGGGGAGCTGTTTTTT	CASRPTGTEYTGELFF
.	TRBV6-5	.	TRBJ2-1	TGTGCCAGTATTCTCGAGGGGGTAAACAATGAGCAGTTCTTC	CASILEGVNNEQFF